What follows are 27 T cell receptor beta chains derived from one specimen sequenced in a study of blood T cells in healthy people across ages (dated by TCRdb to the mid-2010s). The library was produced with 5' RACE. Sequenced on an Illumina HiSeq 2500. The second PCR ran for about 6 to 12 cycles and used a J-beta primer mix along with a sample-barcoded 5' primer. TCRdb's own reprocessing of the public reads used fastp at Q25 and MiXCR and kept productive beta chains. Each CDR3 protein appears once, grouped with its most common genes and DNA. Present in this sample are more than 1 million distinct CDR3 sequences, 35% to 50% of which were seen just once. In total, the top ten clones hold 15% to 20% of the sample. Sequencing input: blood. Receptors originate from a woman aged 55-70 years in good health.

The sample holds one count of this clonotype. The chain combines TRBV9 with TRBJ2-1, with 10 nucleotides matching TRBD1. Germline values: CDR1 SGDLS, CDR2 YYNGEE. This CDR3 comprises 17 residues. V lost 5 bases to trimming and J lost 5 bases; unmatched junction nucleotides: 13. The DNA for the CDR3 is TGTGCCAGCAGAGCACCTAAGGGACAGGGGCCCAACAATGAGCAGTTCTTC. This encodes CASRAPKGQGPNNEQFF.

This clonotype was recorded a few times. V gene TRBV29-1 combines with J gene TRBJ2-1; tentative D call: TRBD1 (6 bases). V was cut by 4 bases and J by 4 bases, with 23 bases left in between. The CDR3 sequence is 17 residues long. Germline loops: CDR1 SQVTM, CDR2 ANQGSEA. CDR3 region: CSVVSRRGGRRYNEQFF. The DNA for the CDR3 is TGCAGCGTTGTTAGTCGCCGAGGGGGTCGAAGGTACAATGAGCAGTTCTTC.

The J gene is TRBJ2-7, the V gene TRBV6-6; D is possibly TRBD1 or TRBD2 (7 bases each). This CDR3 is 12 amino acids long. Looked up from germline, CDR1 is MNHNY and CDR2 is SVGAGI (reference sequence). V was pared by 7 bases and J by 7 bases, with 14 bases between. Here the CDR3 reads CASTRGGWEQYF. The CDR3 DNA is TGTGCCAGCACCAGGGGGGGGTGGGAGCAGTACTTC.

The rearrangement uses TRBV14 and TRBJ2-1; tentative D call: TRBD2 (5 bases). Germline CDR1 reads SGHDN; CDR2 reads FVKESK. Trimming removed 1 base from V and 9 bases from J, with 16 bases in between. This CDR3 comprises 15 residues. The CDR3 DNA sequence: TGTGCCAGCAGCCAAGGCGGAGGCCCAATCGGTGAGCAGTTCTTC. Protein product: CASSQGGGPIGEQFF.

The chain uses TRBV29-1 and TRBJ1-2, with a possible D match to TRBD1 (6 bases). Germline loops: CDR1 SQVTM, CDR2 ANQGSEA. This CDR3 spans 13 amino acids. V was shortened by 7 bases and J by 0 bases, with 12 bases between the two germline ends. The CDR3 spells CSGGRQTNYGYTF. The CDR3 DNA is TGCAGCGGGGGGCGGCAGACTAACTATGGCTACACCTTC.

The genes are TRBV7-9 and TRBJ2-7, with D perhaps matching TRBD2 (6 bases). The J call may be incorrect, as the DNA end agrees better with TRBJ2-5. The CDR3 runs to 17 residues. Germline V gene lookup returns CDR1 SEHNR and CDR2 FQNEAQ (reference sequence). The CDR3 DNA reads as TGTGCCAGCAGCCAACAAACCCGGGACTCCAGACAAGAGACCCAGTACTTC. Amino acids: CASSQQTRDSRQETQYF.

The rearrangement links TRBV29-1 to TRBJ1-1; 10 bases align to TRBD1. The CDR3 length is 14 residues. Germline V gene lookup returns CDR1 SQVTM and CDR2 ANQGSEA. Unmatched junction bases numbered 5, after V lost 7 bases and J lost 0 bases. CDR3 DNA sequence: TGCAGCGCCTGGGACAGGGGACTGAACACTGAAGCTTTCTTT. This codes for CSAWDRGLNTEAFF.

V gene TRBV4-1 combines with J gene TRBJ2-1; 8 nucleotides match TRBD2. Per the germline V gene, CDR1 is MGHRA and CDR2 is YSYEKL. The V segment lost 6 bases and the J segment 9 bases; nucleotides outside the gene matches: 13. This CDR3 spans 15 amino acids. The CDR3 loop is CASRKVGTGGVEQFF. Written as DNA, the CDR3 is TGCGCCAGCAGAAAGGTTGGGACGGGAGGGGTTGAGCAGTTCTTC.

This chain uses TRBV6-1 with TRBJ1-1; D may be TRBD1 (5 bases). The ends were cut back, 0 bases at V and 5 bases at J, with 10 bases in the middle. The CDR3 runs 14 residues. The germline V gene has CDR1 MNHNS and CDR2 SASEGT. This CDR3 reads CASSEARGVTEAFF. The CDR3 region has the DNA TGTGCCAGCAGTGAAGCGCGAGGGGTTACTGAAGCTTTCTTT.

V and J are TRBV7-8 and TRBJ2-1; 12 bases match TRBD2. The ends lost 1 base at V and 8 bases at J; junction bases unmatched: 3. The CDR3 runs 15 residues. Germline V lookup: CDR1 SGHVS, CDR2 FQNEAQ. CDR3 in DNA: TGTGCCAGCAGCTTAGAGCTAGCGGGAGGGTATGAGCAGTTCTTC. Translating gives CASSLELAGGYEQFF.

The chain employs TRBV20-1 and TRBJ1-2; 8 bases agree with TRBD1. The CDR3 length is 11 residues. Germline-derived CDR1 and CDR2 are DFQATT and SNEGSKA (reference sequence). With V trimmed by 4 bases and J by 8 bases, 3 bases remained unmatched. Here the CDR3 reads CSAIQGGGYTF. The CDR3, as DNA: TGCAGTGCTATACAGGGGGGCGGCTACACCTTC.

The chain couples TRBV11-2 to TRBJ2-1; 8 bases match TRBD2. The CDR3 has 15 residues. J was trimmed by 10 bases and V by 5 bases; bases with no gene match: 13. Per the germline V gene, CDR1 is SGHAT and CDR2 is FQNNGV. As DNA, the CDR3 is TGTGCCAGCAGCCGATCGGGACTAGGTATCGGAGAGCAGTTCTTC. It codes for CASSRSGLGIGEQFF.

In this sample, this clonotype turned up a few times. The rearrangement uses TRBV13 and TRBJ1-5; TRBD1 matches at 11 bases. The CDR3 is 16 amino acids. Trimming removed 0 bases from V and 6 bases from J; junction bases left unmatched: 4. Germline assignment: CDR1 PRHDT and CDR2 FYEKMQ (reference sequence). The CDR3 bases are TGTGCCAGCAGCTTAGGCGGACAGGGGGCCGGTCAGCCCCAGCATTTT. The encoded protein is CASSLGGQGAGQPQHF.

The chain links TRBV3-1 to TRBJ1-1; D gene unclear. Germline lookup yields CDR1 LGHDT and CDR2 YNNKEL (reference sequence). Trimming left V 7 bases short and J 7 bases short, with 16 bases between. This CDR3 has 13 amino acids. CDR3 in amino acids: CASNQAGNLEAFF. The CDR3 coding sequence is TGTGCCAGCAACCAGGCCGGGAATCTTGAAGCTTTCTTT.

This clonotype came up a few times. The genes are TRBV29-1 and TRBJ2-2; a weak D match, TRBD2 (6 bases). The CDR3 length is 12 residues. With 4 bases removed from V and 7 bases from J, the gap between germline ends came to 10 bases. Germline loops: CDR1 SQVTM, CDR2 ANQGSEA. Here the CDR3 reads CSVGRGGGELFF. DNA of the CDR3: TGCAGCGTTGGGCGGGGCGGCGGGGAGCTGTTTTTT.

The genes are TRBV6-5 and TRBJ2-7; 9 bases are a match to TRBD2. Germline trimming cut 2 bases from V and 3 bases from J; bases unmatched to any gene: 2. Germline assignment: CDR1 MNHEY and CDR2 SVGAGI. The length of the CDR3 is 14 residues. Here the CDR3 reads CASSYQAGGYEQYF. DNA of the CDR3: TGTGCCAGCAGTTACCAAGCGGGGGGCTACGAGCAGTACTTC.

V usage is TRBV15 and J usage is TRBJ2-4; D call uncertain. Matching the DNA end better, TRBJ2-7 makes the J call doubtful. The CDR3 has 17 residues. The germline V gene encodes CDR1 LNHNV and CDR2 YYDKDF (reference sequence). The CDR3 protein is CATSRDPRDTPLYEQYF. In nucleotides, the CDR3 is TGTGCCACCAGCAGAGACCCGCGAGACACCCCCCTATACGAGCAGTACTTC.

The gene calls are TRBV30 and TRBJ2-3; D is uncertain. The V gene's germline CDR1 is GTSNPN and CDR2 SVGIG (reference sequence). Trimming left V 2 bases short and J 2 bases short, with 11 bases between. CDR3 size: 14 residues. Written as DNA, the CDR3 is TGTGCCTGGAGTCCCAACAGCCACACAGATACGCAGTATTTT. It translates to CAWSPNSHTDTQYF.

The J gene is TRBJ2-1, the V gene TRBV5-1; 9 nucleotides line up with TRBD2. Germline values: CDR1 SGHRS, CDR2 YFSETQ. This CDR3 comprises 22 residues. The ends lost 5 bases at V and 5 bases at J; junction bases unmatched: 29. CDR3 sequence: CASRADNTNESGRRGGNNEQFF. The DNA for the CDR3 is TGCGCCAGCAGGGCAGATAACACAAATGAGAGCGGGAGGCGAGGGGGCAACAATGAGCAGTTCTTC.

The genes are TRBV2 and TRBJ2-1; a possible D gene is TRBD2 (5 bases). V was clipped by 0 bases and J by 10 bases, with 16 bases between them. Germline CDR1 and CDR2: SNHLY and FYNNEI. The CDR3 consists of 15 residues. CDR3 nucleotides: TGTGCCAGCAGTGAAGCGGGAGTCGGGTTAAGGGAGCAGTTCTTC. Amino acid sequence: CASSEAGVGLREQFF. The variable domain in full, with the rest retrieved from reference TRBV2 and TRBJ2-1, is EPEVTQTPSHQVTQMGQEVILRCVPISNHLYFYWYRQILGQKVEFLVSFYNNEISEKSEIFDDQFSVERPDGSNFTLKIRSTKLEDSAMYFCASSEAGVGLREQFFGPGTRLTVL.

The J gene is TRBJ2-1, the V gene TRBV29-1; TRBD2 aligns across 12 bases. V trimming: 7 bases; J trimming: 7 bases; junction bases outside the gene matches: 11. Germline V gene lookup returns CDR1 SQVTM and CDR2 ANQGSEA. The CDR3 runs 15 residues. The CDR3: CSGGPSGRAPNEQFF. The CDR3 bases are TGCAGCGGTGGGCCTAGCGGGAGGGCACCTAATGAGCAGTTCTTC.

The chain links TRBV30 to TRBJ2-7; D tentatively reads TRBD1 or TRBD2 (5 bases each). The germline CDR1 and CDR2 sequences are GTSNPN and SVGIG (reference sequence). This CDR3 contains 14 residues. The germline V and J ends were trimmed by 5 bases and 5 bases, with 19 bases remaining between them. The CDR3, as DNA: TGTGCCTGGGGGGGAAGACCCCTACCCAACGAGCAGTACTTC. Its translation is CAWGGRPLPNEQYF.

This chain connects TRBV12-3 or TRBV12-4 to TRBJ2-7; D is ambiguous. V was pared by 2 bases and J by 0 bases, with 8 bases between. This CDR3 comprises 14 residues. For the CDR3, the DNA is TGTGCCAGCAGTTTACCGCGGAGCTCCTACGAGCAGTACTTC. Translated, it gives CASSLPRSSYEQYF.

This clonotype was counted between two and nine times. This chain uses TRBV5-1 with TRBJ2-3; TRBD2 matches at 13 bases. The germline V gene encodes CDR1 SGHRS and CDR2 YFSETQ. The V and J ends lost 4 bases and 5 bases, in that order; junction bases with no gene match: 7. CDR3 length: 16 residues. This CDR3 reads CASSQPGLAGRDTQYF. For the CDR3, the DNA is TGCGCCAGCAGCCAACCGGGACTAGCGGGGAGAGATACGCAGTATTTT.

The rearrangement uses TRBV24-1 and TRBJ2-1; maybe TRBD2 (6 bases). V was shortened by 4 bases and J by 0 bases, with 9 bases between the two germline ends. This CDR3 has 15 residues. Germline values: CDR1 KGHDR, CDR2 SFDVKD. The CDR3 loop is CATSEGRSSYNEQFF. For the CDR3, the DNA is TGTGCCACCAGTGAGGGGAGGTCCTCCTACAATGAGCAGTTCTTC.

Turning to this clonotype: One end of the junction fails to match germline, which may point to a read error. The CDR3 here is CASSQDIWDENGYTF. In DNA, the CDR3 is TGTGCCAGCAGTCAAGACATTTGGGACGAGAATGGCTACACCTTC. This rearrangement joins TRBV3-1 to TRBJ1-2, with TRBD1 as a possible D gene (5 bases). Germline CDR1 is LGHDT and CDR2 is YNNKEL (reference sequence). This CDR3 region has 15 residues.

This clonotype was recorded a few times. CDR3 sequence (DNA): TGTGCCAGCAGCTTGGAGCGGGCGAGTGGAGATACGCAGTATTTT. As protein: CASSLERASGDTQYF. The V and J genes are TRBV5-4 and TRBJ2-3; a possible D gene is TRBD2 (6 bases). This CDR3 is 15 amino acids long. Trimming shortened V by 0 bases and J by 5 bases, and 13 bases separated the two germline ends. The germline V gene encodes CDR1 SGHNT and CDR2 YYREEE (reference sequence).